The entry below gives a single TCR beta chain sequence along with its context. Its matching antigen is unknown. From blood CD8+ and CD4+ T cells, TCR beta sequences were generated. Negative isolation was used for CD8+ and CD4+ T cells, and FACS enrichment was applied to TEMRA cells. These data come from a study of CD8 T cells in Susac syndrome. Between the trimmed V and J ends, which lost 4 bases and 5 bases, there was a span of 11 bases. CDR3 length: 13 residues. Germline V gene data show CDR1 as SEHNR and CDR2 as FQNEAQ (reference sequence). The study's findings and limits: The TCR sequencing and HLA analysis in the study involved a relatively small number of individuals, as the study acknowledged.

RNA in amounts of about 0.45 to 1 ug was reverse transcribed with random hexamers. The authors amplified TCR beta CDR3 across 54 Vbeta and 13 Jbeta using immunoSEQ multiplex PCR. Using its own MiXCR run on the immunoSEQ multiplex PCR reads, TCRdb lists one record per CDR3 protein. Counted here are some 300,000 distinct CDR3 sequences, around 89% occurring once; the ten biggest clones make up more than 0.15%. The TCR sequence derives from a human donor with multiple sclerosis. The V call is TRBV7-9, the J call TRBJ2-5; D is unresolved. What was sequenced was CD8+ T cells from PBMCs. The CDR3 loop reads CASSSMGTETQYF. CDR3 DNA sequence: TGTGCCAGCAGCTCCATGGGAACGGAGACCCAGTACTTC. Drawing the rest from reference TRBV7-9 and TRBJ2-5, the complete variable domain is DTGVSQNPRHKITKRGQNVTFRCDPISEHNRLYWYRQTLGQGPEFLTYFQNEAQLEKSRLLSDRFSAERPKGSFSTLEIQRTEQGDSAMYLCASSSMGTETQYFGPGTRLLVL.